This T cell receptor (beta chain) was obtained from a study of T-cell memory formation after mild COVID-19. Study observations and caveats: A second wave expanding day 15 to 37 was CD4+-biased; contracting clones were balanced. CD4+ contracting clones lay mainly in CM and EM, CD8+ ones in EMRA.

Comments on this clonotype: What it recognizes is unknown.

Germline V gives CDR1 SGHRS, CDR2 YFSETQ. V lost 0 bases and J 1 base, leaving 7 bases between the germline ends. The length of the CDR3 is 15 residues. Libraries for TCRalpha and TCRbeta carried sample barcodes and unique molecular identifiers via 5'RACE. TCRdb used MiXCR to reprocess the 5' RACE reads, holding one entry per CDR3 protein. The sample includes over 400,000 distinct CDR3 sequences, roughly a quarter of them seen just once. This chain joins TRBV5-1 and TRBJ2-2; no firm D call. The clonotype originates from an adult woman who had mild COVID-19 (a few samples of this study predate the infection). Cell type and time point are not known. Sequencing was performed on PBMCs or a T cell subset sorted from them (not recorded which). The CDR3 is CASSLDGMNTGELFF. CDR3 DNA: TGCGCCAGCAGCTTGGACGGAATGAACACCGGGGAGCTGTTTTTT.